The next 3 T cell receptor beta chains were all read from a single sample in a study of cytomegalovirus exposure and HLA in healthy donors. The PCR was carried out with 60 Vbeta primers and 13 Jbeta primers. Sequenced by immunoSEQ multiplex PCR; TCRdb stores in-frame clones only, minus some. This table has 80,000 to 100,000 clones, around 68% appearing once. Sequencing was done on a sample of PBMCs. The source of these receptors is a man in his fifties or sixties in good health and CMV-seronegative.

V and J are TRBV5-1 and TRBJ1-4; 11 bases are shared with TRBD1. With V trimmed by 4 bases and J by 4 bases, 18 bases remained unmatched. This CDR3 is 20 amino acids long. Germline V gene lookup returns CDR1 SGHRS and CDR2 YFSETQ. In nucleotides, the CDR3 is TGCGCCAGCAGCGTGAGGGGACAGGGGGTGTTGGCCGCCGGTAATGAAAAACTGTTTTTT. It codes for CASSVRGQGVLAAGNEKLFF.

This clone was seen more than once but under ten times. The chain combines TRBV7-9 with TRBJ1-1; D not certain. The V end was cut by 3 bases, the J end by 2 bases, with 10 bases between. The CDR3 has 14 residues. Germline V gene sequence: CDR1 SEHNR, CDR2 FQNEAQ (reference sequence). CDR3 coding DNA: TGTGCCAGCAGCTTCCCAGGCCCAAACACTGAAGCTTTCTTT. Its translation: CASSFPGPNTEAFF.

The rearrangement links TRBV29-1 to TRBJ2-1; tentatively, D is TRBD2 (5 bases). Germline CDR1 and CDR2: SQVTM and ANQGSEA. The CDR3 spans 13 residues. V lost 6 bases and J lost 5, with 14 bases in between. CDR3 in amino acids: CSVRSRGNNEQFF. CDR3 nucleotides: TGCAGCGTGCGAAGCCGGGGTAACAATGAGCAGTTCTTC.